This note documents a single TCR beta chain sequence. This sample is drawn from a study of blood T cell repertoires in COVID-19. The Seattle patients joined while their infection was active and were tracked longitudinally afterward. Using immunoSEQ multiplex PCR, the repertoire was profiled, and TCRdb retains in-frame clones only, with some absent. The sample consists of about 300,000 clones, roughly nine tenths of them appearing once. The CDR3 is 15 residues long. Per the germline V gene, CDR1 is SGHDN and CDR2 is FVKESK. V was shortened by 1 base and J by 0 bases, with 9 bases between the two germline ends.

This chain joins TRBV14 and TRBJ1-2; the D is unclear. Sequenced material: peripheral blood. This TCR was sampled from a woman aged 30 to 39 with COVID-19, enrolled during active disease. The CDR3 sequence: CASSQGYAANYGYTF. In nucleotides, the CDR3 is TGTGCCAGCAGCCAAGGGTATGCAGCTAACTATGGCTACACCTTC.